This entry features one TCR beta chain sequence. Its target is unknown. This entry comes from a study of cytomegalovirus exposure and HLA in healthy donors. General study findings and limits: A later analysis found TCR association rates differed by HLA locus, highest for DRB1 and lowest for HLA-C. Most likely, a cluster of highly shared sequence variants arose as a sequencing artifact. Follow-up analysis later connected one missense variant in DCLRE1C with trimming of TCR beta V- and J-genes.

PCR primers comprised 60 Vbeta and 13 Jbeta primers. Method: immunoSEQ multiplex PCR; TCRdb's copy keeps in-frame clones and lacks some. Altogether around 170,000 clones are present, approximately 88% being singletons, with the ten largest covering around 2.8%. CDR1 and CDR2 from the germline V gene are LNHDA and SQIVND (reference sequence). V was trimmed by 5 bases and J by 4 bases, leaving 14 bases between them. The CDR3 is 14 amino acids. This clonotype was obtained from a woman in her forties or fifties in good health and CMV-seropositive. This sequence joins TRBV19 and TRBJ1-1; D uncertain. The sequenced material came from PBMCs. This chain's CDR3 is CASSRARVLTEAFF. For the CDR3, the DNA is TGTGCCAGTAGTCGCGCGAGGGTTCTCACTGAAGCTTTCTTT. Looking up the rest from reference TRBV19 and TRBJ1-1 gives the full variable domain: DGGITQSPKYLFRKEGQNVTLSCEQNLNHDAMYWYRQDPGQGLRLIYYSQIVNDFQKGDIAEGYSVSREKKESFPLTVTSAQKNPTAFYLCASSRARVLTEAFFGQGTRLTVV.